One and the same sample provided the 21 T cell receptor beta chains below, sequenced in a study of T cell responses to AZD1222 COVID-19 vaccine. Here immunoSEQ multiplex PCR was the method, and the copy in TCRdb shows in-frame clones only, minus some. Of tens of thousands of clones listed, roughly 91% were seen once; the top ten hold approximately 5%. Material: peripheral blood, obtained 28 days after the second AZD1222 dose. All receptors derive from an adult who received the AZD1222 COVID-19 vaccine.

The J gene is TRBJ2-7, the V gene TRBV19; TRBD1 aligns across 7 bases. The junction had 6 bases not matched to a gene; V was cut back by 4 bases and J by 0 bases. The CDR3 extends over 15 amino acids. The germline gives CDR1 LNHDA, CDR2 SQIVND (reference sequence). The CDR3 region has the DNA TGTGCCAGTAGTACACAGACAGGGAGCTCCTACGAGCAGTACTTC. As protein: CASSTQTGSSYEQYF.

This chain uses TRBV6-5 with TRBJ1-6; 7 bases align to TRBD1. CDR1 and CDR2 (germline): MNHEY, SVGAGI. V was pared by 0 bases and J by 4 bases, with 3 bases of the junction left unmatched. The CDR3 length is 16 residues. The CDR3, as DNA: TGTGCCAGCAGTTACTCGGCCAGGGGGTATAATTCACCCCTCCACTTT. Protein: CASSYSARGYNSPLHF.

DNA of the CDR3: TGTGCCAGCAGCACCGGGAGGCGGAAAGGCTACACCTTC. It specifies CASSTGRRKGYTF. The J gene is TRBJ1-2, the V gene TRBV7-2; no clear D gene. Deletions cut 5 bases from V and 8 bases from J, with 15 bases between. The CDR3 totals 13 residues. The germline CDR1 and CDR2 sequences are SGHTA and FQGNSA.

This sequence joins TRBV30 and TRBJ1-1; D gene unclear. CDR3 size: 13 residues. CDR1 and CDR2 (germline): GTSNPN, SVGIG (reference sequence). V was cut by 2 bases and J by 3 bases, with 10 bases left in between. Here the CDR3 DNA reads TGTGCCTGGAGTTCGACTCCTCACACTGAAGCTTTCTTT. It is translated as CAWSSTPHTEAFF. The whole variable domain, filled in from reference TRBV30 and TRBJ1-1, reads SQTIHQWPATLVQPVGSPLSLECTVEGTSNPNLYWYRQAAGRGLQLLFYSVGIGQISSEVPQNLSASRPQDRQFILSSKKLLLSDSGFYLCAWSSTPHTEAFFGQGTRLTVV.

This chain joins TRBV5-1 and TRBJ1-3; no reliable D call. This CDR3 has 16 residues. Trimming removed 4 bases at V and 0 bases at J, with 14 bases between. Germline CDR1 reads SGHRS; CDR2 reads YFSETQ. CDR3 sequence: CASSAQDAYSGNTIYF. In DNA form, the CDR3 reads TGCGCCAGCAGCGCCCAGGACGCCTACTCTGGAAACACCATATATTTT.

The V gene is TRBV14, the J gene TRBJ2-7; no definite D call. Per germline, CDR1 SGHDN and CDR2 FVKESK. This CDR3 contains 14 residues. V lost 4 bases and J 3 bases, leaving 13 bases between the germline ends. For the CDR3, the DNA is TGTGCCAGCAGCCTTGGGCGTGGGATCTACGAGCAGTACTTC. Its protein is CASSLGRGIYEQYF.

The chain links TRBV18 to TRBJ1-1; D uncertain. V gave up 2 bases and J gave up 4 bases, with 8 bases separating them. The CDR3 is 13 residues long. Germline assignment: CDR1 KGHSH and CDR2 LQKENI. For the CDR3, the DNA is TGTGCCAGCTCACCAGCCCGGATCACTGAAGCTTTCTTT. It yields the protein CASSPARITEAFF.

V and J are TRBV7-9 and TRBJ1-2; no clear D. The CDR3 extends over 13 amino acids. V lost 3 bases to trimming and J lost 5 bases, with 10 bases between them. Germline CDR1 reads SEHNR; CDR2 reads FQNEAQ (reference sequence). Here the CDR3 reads CASSFGNRYGYTF. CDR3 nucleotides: TGTGCCAGCAGCTTCGGCAATAGATATGGCTACACCTTC.

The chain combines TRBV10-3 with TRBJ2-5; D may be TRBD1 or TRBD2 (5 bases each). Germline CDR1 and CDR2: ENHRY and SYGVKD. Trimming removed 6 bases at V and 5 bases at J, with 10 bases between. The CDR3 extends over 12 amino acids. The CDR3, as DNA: TGTGCCATCAGCCGGGGCCAGGAGACCCAGTACTTC. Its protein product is CAISRGQETQYF.

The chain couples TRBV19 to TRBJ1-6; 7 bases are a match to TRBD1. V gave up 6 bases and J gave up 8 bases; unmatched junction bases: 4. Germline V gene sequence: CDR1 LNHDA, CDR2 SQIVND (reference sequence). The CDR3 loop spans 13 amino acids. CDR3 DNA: TGTGCCAGTAGAAGACAGGGAGATTCACCCCTCCACTTT. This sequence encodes CASRRQGDSPLHF.

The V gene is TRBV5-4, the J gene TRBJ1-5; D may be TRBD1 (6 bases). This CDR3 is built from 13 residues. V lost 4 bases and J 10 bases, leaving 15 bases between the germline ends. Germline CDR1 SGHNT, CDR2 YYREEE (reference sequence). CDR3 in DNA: TGTGCCAGCAGCCAAGGGGGGGGGCATCCCCAGCATTTT. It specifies CASSQGGGHPQHF.

In DNA, the CDR3 is TGTGCCAGCAGTTCGACAGGGCATCAGCCCCAGCATTTT. Translated, it gives CASSSTGHQPQHF. The chain employs TRBV12-3 or TRBV12-4 and TRBJ1-5, with 7 bases lining up with TRBD1. The CDR3 consists of 13 residues. After removal of 4 bases from V and 5 bases from J, the junction contained 2 bases not matched to a gene.

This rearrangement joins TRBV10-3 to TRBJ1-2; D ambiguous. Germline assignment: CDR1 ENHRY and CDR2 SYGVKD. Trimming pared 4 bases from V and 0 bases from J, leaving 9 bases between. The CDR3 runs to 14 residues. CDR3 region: CAISGENSNYGYTF. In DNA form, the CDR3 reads TGTGCCATCAGTGGCGAAAACTCTAACTATGGCTACACCTTC.

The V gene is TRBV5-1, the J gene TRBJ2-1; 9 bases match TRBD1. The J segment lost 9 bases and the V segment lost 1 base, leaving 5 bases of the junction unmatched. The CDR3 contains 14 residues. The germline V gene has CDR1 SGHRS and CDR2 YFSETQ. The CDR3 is CASSLWGQGFEQFF. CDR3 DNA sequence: TGCGCCAGCAGCTTGTGGGGACAGGGTTTTGAGCAGTTCTTC.

The CDR3 region is CASSLRSDTEAFF. CDR3 DNA: TGTGCCAGTAGTCTTCGGAGTGACACTGAAGCTTTCTTT. The J gene is TRBJ1-1, the V gene TRBV19; D call uncertain. The V gene lost 5 bases and the J gene lost 3 bases, with 10 bases spanning the gap. Germline CDR1 reads LNHDA; CDR2 reads SQIVND (reference sequence). The length of the CDR3 is 13 residues.

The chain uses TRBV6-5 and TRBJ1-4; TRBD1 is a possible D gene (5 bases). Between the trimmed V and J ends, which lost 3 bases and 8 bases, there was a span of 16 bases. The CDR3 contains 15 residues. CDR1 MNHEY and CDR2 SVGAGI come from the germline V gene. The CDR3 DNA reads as TGTGCCAGCAGTTATAATAGGAGGGGTCAAGAAAAACTGTTTTTT. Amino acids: CASSYNRRGQEKLFF.

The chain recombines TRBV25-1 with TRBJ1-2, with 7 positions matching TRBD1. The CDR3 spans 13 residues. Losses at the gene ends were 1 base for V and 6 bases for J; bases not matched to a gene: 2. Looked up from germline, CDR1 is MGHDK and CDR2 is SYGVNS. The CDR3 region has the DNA TGTGCCAGCAGTGAATTTGGGACAGATGGCTACACCTTC. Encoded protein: CASSEFGTDGYTF.

The CDR3 DNA reads as TGTGCCAGCTCGTTAAGTAACGGCTATGGCTACACCTTC. This encodes CASSLSNGYGYTF. V gene TRBV18 combines with J gene TRBJ1-2; no clear D gene. Germline assignment: CDR1 KGHSH and CDR2 LQKENI. There are 13 residues in the CDR3. The germline V and J ends were trimmed by 6 bases and 4 bases, with 12 bases remaining between them.

CDR3 coding DNA: TGTGCCAGCTCACCGGGGAACAGAAGGAACACTGAAGCTTTCTTT. It codes for CASSPGNRRNTEAFF. This chain joins TRBV18 and TRBJ1-1; D is ambiguous. Trimming left V 3 bases short and J 1 base short, with 12 bases between. Germline CDR1 and CDR2: KGHSH and LQKENI. The CDR3 consists of 15 residues.

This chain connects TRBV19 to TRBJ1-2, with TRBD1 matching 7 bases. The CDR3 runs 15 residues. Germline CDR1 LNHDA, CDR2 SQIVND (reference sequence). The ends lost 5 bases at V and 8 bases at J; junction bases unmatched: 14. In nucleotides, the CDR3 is TGTGCCAGTAGTGTTGCACCCTACAGGGGTTTGGGCTACACCTTC. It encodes CASSVAPYRGLGYTF.

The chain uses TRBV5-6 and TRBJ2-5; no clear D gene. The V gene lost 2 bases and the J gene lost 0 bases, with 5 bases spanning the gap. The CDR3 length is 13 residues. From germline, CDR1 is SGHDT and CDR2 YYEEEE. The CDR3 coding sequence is TGTGCCAGCAGCTTCGAGTACCAAGAGACCCAGTACTTC. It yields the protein CASSFEYQETQYF.